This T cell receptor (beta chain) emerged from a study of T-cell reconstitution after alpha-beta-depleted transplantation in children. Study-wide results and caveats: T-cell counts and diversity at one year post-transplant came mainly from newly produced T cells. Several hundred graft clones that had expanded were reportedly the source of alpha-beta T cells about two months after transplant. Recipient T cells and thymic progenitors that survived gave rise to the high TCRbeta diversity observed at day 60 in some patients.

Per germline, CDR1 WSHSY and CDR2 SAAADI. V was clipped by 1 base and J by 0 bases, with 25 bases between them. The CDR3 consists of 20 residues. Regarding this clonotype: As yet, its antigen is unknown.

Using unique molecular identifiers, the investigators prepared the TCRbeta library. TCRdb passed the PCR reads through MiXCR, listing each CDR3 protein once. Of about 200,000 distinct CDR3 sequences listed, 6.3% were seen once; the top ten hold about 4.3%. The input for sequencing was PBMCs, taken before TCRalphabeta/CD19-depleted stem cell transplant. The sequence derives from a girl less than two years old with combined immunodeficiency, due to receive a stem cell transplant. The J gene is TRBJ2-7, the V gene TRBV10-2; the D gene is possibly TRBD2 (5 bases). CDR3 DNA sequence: TGCGCCAGCAGTGAGTATCCGTTGGGGTCAGCGGCCTTGCCCTCCTACGAGCAGTACTTC. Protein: CASSEYPLGSAALPSYEQYF.